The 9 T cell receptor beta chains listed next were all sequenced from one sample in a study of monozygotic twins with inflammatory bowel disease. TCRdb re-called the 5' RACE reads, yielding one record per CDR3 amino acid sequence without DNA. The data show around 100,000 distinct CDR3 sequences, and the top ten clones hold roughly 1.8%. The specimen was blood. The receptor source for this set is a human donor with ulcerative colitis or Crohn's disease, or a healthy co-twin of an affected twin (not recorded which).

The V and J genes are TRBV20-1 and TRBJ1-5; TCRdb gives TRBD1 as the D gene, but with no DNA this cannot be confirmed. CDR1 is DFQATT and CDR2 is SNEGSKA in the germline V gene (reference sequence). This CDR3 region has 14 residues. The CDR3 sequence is CSASPGSGKEPQHF.

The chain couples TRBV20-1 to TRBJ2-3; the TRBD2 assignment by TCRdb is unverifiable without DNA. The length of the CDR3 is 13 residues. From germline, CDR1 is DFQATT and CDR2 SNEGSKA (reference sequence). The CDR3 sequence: CSGGASRSDTQYF.

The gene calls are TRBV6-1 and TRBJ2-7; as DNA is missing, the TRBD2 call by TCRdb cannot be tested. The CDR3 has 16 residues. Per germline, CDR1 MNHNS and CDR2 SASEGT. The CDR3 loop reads CASSPHRQTSAYEQYF.

CDR3 sequence: CASSLEGQGLQTQYF. V gene TRBV5-1 combines with J gene TRBJ2-5; TCRdb's D gene call, TRBD1, goes unchecked for lack of DNA. This CDR3 comprises 15 residues. The germline V gene encodes CDR1 SGHRS and CDR2 YFSETQ.

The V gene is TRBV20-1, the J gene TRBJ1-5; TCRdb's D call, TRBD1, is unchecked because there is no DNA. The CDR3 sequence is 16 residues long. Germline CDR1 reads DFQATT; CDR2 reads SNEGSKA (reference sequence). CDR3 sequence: CSAYRRDPYSNQPQHF.

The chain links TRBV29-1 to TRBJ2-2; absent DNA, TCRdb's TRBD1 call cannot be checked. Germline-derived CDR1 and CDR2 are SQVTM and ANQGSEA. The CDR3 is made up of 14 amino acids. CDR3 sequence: CSVRGGGRTGELFF.

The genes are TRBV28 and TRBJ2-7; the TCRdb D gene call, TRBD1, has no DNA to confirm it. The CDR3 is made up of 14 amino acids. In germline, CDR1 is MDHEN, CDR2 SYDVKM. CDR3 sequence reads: CASSFLGQGIKQYF.

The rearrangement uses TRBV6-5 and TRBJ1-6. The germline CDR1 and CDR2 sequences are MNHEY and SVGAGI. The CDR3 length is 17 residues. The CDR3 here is CASSYRGGRGVGSPLHF.

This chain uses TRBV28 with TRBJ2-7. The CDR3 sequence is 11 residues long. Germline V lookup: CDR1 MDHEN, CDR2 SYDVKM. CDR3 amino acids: CATSNLHEQYF.